The 30 T cell receptor beta chains given below trace back to one sample, sequenced in a study of T-cell reconstitution after alpha-beta-depleted transplantation in children listed by TCRdb under 2016. Summary of the overall study and its limitations: The frequencies of hyperexpanded clones fell over the following months, and after one year, T-cell counts and TCRbeta diversity were mostly attributed to newly produced T cells.

No antigen is known for these receptors. Library generation was performed with PCR. Sequenced on an Illumina HiSeq 2500. TCR library preparation used molecular barcoding, with unique molecular identifiers applied to normalize quantification of the TCRbeta repertoire. Through fastp at Q25 and MiXCR, TCRdb rebuilt clones from the public reads, retaining in-frame beta chains. Each CDR3 protein appears once, grouped with its most common genes and DNA. This sample comprises about 290,000 distinct CDR3 sequences, less than 9.5% of them detected only once. Of the sample, approximately 9% is held by the ten largest clones. Interpreted using the paper, the treatment or condition label stands for: allogeneic hematopoietic cell transplantation with graft depleted of TCRalphabeta T cells and CD19 B cells. Sequences were derived from peripheral blood, sampled 360 days after TCRalphabeta/CD19-depleted stem cell transplant. These receptor sequences come from a female patient aged 2-9 years who had a stem cell transplant for Fanconi anemia, so the T cells may come from the graft donor.

This clonotype was seen many times. V usage is TRBV28 and J usage is TRBJ1-6, with D uncertain. Trimming stripped 8 bases from V and 10 bases from J, with 9 bases between. CDR1 and CDR2 from the germline V gene are MDHEN and SYDVKM. The CDR3 totals 11 residues. The CDR3 DNA reads TGTGCCAGCCAACGAGGATCACCCCTCCACTTT. Amino acid sequence: CASQRGSPLHF.

This chain connects TRBV6-1 to TRBJ2-5; unclear D gene. Between the trimmed V and J ends, which lost 4 bases and 5 bases, there was a span of 14 bases. There are 14 residues in the CDR3. Germline loops: CDR1 MNHNS, CDR2 SASEGT. CDR3 DNA sequence: TGTGCCAGCAGTGGGGTGAAGGGTTGGGAGACCCAGTACTTC. Translation gives CASSGVKGWETQYF.

V usage is TRBV6-2 or TRBV6-3 and J usage is TRBJ2-2; 11 nucleotides match TRBD2. The germline V gene has CDR1 MNHEY and CDR2 SVGEGT. The CDR3 has 22 residues. J lost 0 bases, V lost 5 bases, and 20 bases had no gene match. CDR3 sequence: CASSRFTLEGLAGDPNTGELFF. As DNA, the CDR3 is TGTGCCAGCAGTCGGTTTACCTTGGAAGGACTAGCGGGCGATCCGAACACCGGGGAGCTGTTTTTT.

This chain connects TRBV18 to TRBJ2-5; the D call may be TRBD1 or TRBD2 (6 bases each). The CDR3 length is 17 residues. The germline V and J ends were trimmed by 1 base and 1 base, with 16 bases remaining between them. Germline V CDR1 and CDR2: KGHSH, LQKENI. CDR3 sequence reads: CASSPLGTGALQETQYF. In DNA form, the CDR3 reads TGTGCCAGCTCACCACTGGGAACGGGGGCCCTCCAAGAGACCCAGTACTTC.

The chain joins TRBV6-2 or TRBV6-3 to TRBJ1-1; 7 bases are shared with TRBD1. The CDR3 contains 14 residues. Losses at the gene ends were 5 bases for V and 3 bases for J; bases not matched to a gene: 6. Germline values: CDR1 MNHEY, CDR2 SVGEGT. The CDR3 region has the DNA TGTGCCAGCAGTAGGGGGCTCGGGTACACTGAAGCTTTCTTT. It specifies CASSRGLGYTEAFF.

There are many counts of this clonotype. The V call is TRBV15, the J call TRBJ1-1; D gene unclear. V gave up 1 base and J gave up 8 bases, with 8 bases separating them. Germline V lookup: CDR1 LNHNV, CDR2 YYDKDF (reference sequence). CDR3 length equals 12 residues. CDR3 DNA: TGTGCCACCAGCAGAGCCGAGACAGAAGCTTTCTTT. It encodes CATSRAETEAFF. Variable domain in full (rest from reference TRBV15 and TRBJ1-1): DAMVIQNPRYQVTQFGKPVTLSCSQTLNHNVMYWYQQKSSQAPKLLFHYYDKDFNNEADTPDNFQSRRPNTSFCFLDIRSPGLGDTAMYLCATSRAETEAFFGQGTRLTVV.

This chain uses TRBV4-2 with TRBJ2-1, with TRBD2 matching 10 bases. Germline-derived CDR1 and CDR2 are LGHNA and YNFKEQ. Trimming removed 0 bases from V and 3 bases from J; junction bases left unmatched: 11. This CDR3 is 19 amino acids long. The CDR3 nucleotides are TGTGCCAGCAGCCAAGATTGGCTAGCGGGAGTTCAGGGCTACAATGAGCAGTTCTTC. This translates into CASSQDWLAGVQGYNEQFF.

This clonotype showed up just a few times. The J gene is TRBJ2-2, the V gene TRBV3-1; TRBD2 agrees at 12 bases. After removal of 0 bases from V and 7 bases from J, the junction contained 9 bases not matched to a gene. The CDR3 runs 18 residues. The V gene's germline CDR1 is LGHDT and CDR2 YNNKEL (reference sequence). Here the CDR3 reads CASSQEGLAGGPGGELFF. CDR3 bases: TGTGCCAGCAGCCAAGAAGGTCTAGCGGGGGGGCCCGGCGGGGAGCTGTTTTTT.

In its sample, this clonotype was seen a few times. V gene TRBV4-2 combines with J gene TRBJ2-7, with unresolved D. The germline V gene has CDR1 LGHNA and CDR2 YNFKEQ. The V end was cut by 4 bases, the J end by 2 bases, with 15 bases between. The CDR3 spans 15 residues. The CDR3 spells CASSPRLHWTYEQYV. In DNA, the CDR3 is TGTGCCAGCAGCCCGAGGCTCCACTGGACCTACGAGCAGTACGTC.

This clonotype was found many times. The V call is TRBV5-1, the J call TRBJ2-3, with D perhaps matching TRBD1 or TRBD2 (6 bases each). V was pared by 3 bases and J by 4 bases, with 15 bases between. This CDR3 spans 15 amino acids. CDR1 is SGHRS, CDR2 YFSETQ, per germline. The CDR3, as DNA: TGCGCCAGCAGCTCCCTTATCGGGGGCGCAGATACGCAGTATTTT. It codes for CASSSLIGGADTQYF. Together with reference TRBV5-1 and TRBJ2-3, the CDR3 gives the full variable domain: KAGVTQTPRYLIKTRGQQVTLSCSPISGHRSVSWYQQTPGQGLQFLFEYFSETQRNKGNFPGRFSGRQFSNSRSEMNVSTLELGDSALYLCASSSLIGGADTQYFGPGTRLTVL.

The chain employs TRBV4-2 and TRBJ2-1; TRBD2 aligns across 9 bases. CDR1 and CDR2 (germline): LGHNA, YNFKEQ. The CDR3 is 18 residues long. After removal of 0 bases from V and 5 bases from J, the junction contained 11 bases not matched to a gene. CDR3 amino acids: CASSQDLVAGGPNNEQFF. The CDR3 region has the DNA TGTGCCAGCAGCCAAGATCTTGTGGCGGGGGGGCCGAACAATGAGCAGTTCTTC.

This clonotype showed up many times. CDR3 DNA: TGTGCCAGCAGCGGACGGCTGAACACTGAAGCTTTCTTT. This codes for CASSGRLNTEAFF. The chain recombines TRBV28 with TRBJ1-1; D remains unclear. The CDR3 runs 13 residues. Trimming pared 6 bases from V and 0 bases from J, leaving 8 bases between. Per germline, CDR1 MDHEN and CDR2 SYDVKM.

This clonotype was observed many times. V is TRBV24-1 and J is TRBJ2-1; 9 nucleotides agree with TRBD2. J was trimmed by 2 bases and V by 0 bases; bases with no gene match: 10. The CDR3 has 19 amino acids. The V gene's germline CDR1 is KGHDR and CDR2 SFDVKD. The chain's CDR3 is CATSDLSSSGLATYNEQFF. CDR3 DNA: TGTGCCACCAGTGATTTGTCATCCAGCGGACTAGCGACCTACAATGAGCAGTTCTTC.

V is TRBV7-2 and J is TRBJ2-7; D may be TRBD1 (5 bases). Trimming cost V 2 bases and J 2 bases, with 10 bases left between them. Germline V lookup: CDR1 SGHTA, CDR2 FQGNSA. The CDR3 has 14 amino acids. CDR3 nucleotides: TGTGCCAGCAGCTTACGACAGCCCCCCTACGAGCAGTACTTC. It yields the protein CASSLRQPPYEQYF.

The sample holds many counts of this clonotype. The chain uses TRBV7-3 and TRBJ2-2; D uncertain. V lost 0 bases and J 4 bases, leaving 6 bases between the germline ends. Germline CDR1 reads SGHTA; CDR2 reads FQGTGA. The CDR3 has 14 amino acids. The CDR3 is CASSLTFPTGELFF. CDR3 in DNA: TGTGCCAGCAGCTTAACGTTCCCCACCGGGGAGCTGTTTTTT. Full variable domain (rest looked up from reference TRBV7-3 and TRBJ2-2): GAGVSQTPSNKVTEKGKYVELRCDPISGHTALYWYRQSLGQGPEFLIYFQGTGAADDSGLPNDRFFAVRPEGSVSTLKIQRTERGDSAVYLCASSLTFPTGELFFGEGSRLTVL.

The J gene is TRBJ2-3, the V gene TRBV11-2, with 7 bases lining up with TRBD1. The V gene's germline CDR1 is SGHAT and CDR2 FQNNGV. V lost 3 bases to trimming and J lost 0 bases; unmatched junction nucleotides: 3. The CDR3 consists of 15 residues. Here the CDR3 reads CASSLNRGSTDTQYF. The CDR3 nucleotides are TGTGCCAGCAGCTTGAACAGGGGAAGCACAGATACGCAGTATTTT.

This clonotype has ten or more counts. V usage is TRBV20-1 and J usage is TRBJ2-3, with D perhaps being TRBD1 or TRBD2 (5 bases each). Germline loops: CDR1 DFQATT, CDR2 SNEGSKA (reference sequence). This CDR3 has 12 amino acids. V lost 5 bases to trimming and J lost 4 bases, with 10 bases between them. In nucleotides, the CDR3 is TGCAGTGCTGGGGTGGGGGCAGATACGCAGTATTTT. Amino acid sequence: CSAGVGADTQYF.

At least ten counts were recorded for this clonotype. The chain uses TRBV12-3 or TRBV12-4 and TRBJ2-7; no definite D call. V lost 3 bases and J lost 2, with 29 bases in between. This CDR3 has 20 amino acids. The CDR3 region has the DNA TGTGCCAGCAGTTTTTTGCCACGCATGAGTCTGAAACCATTAACCTACGAGCAGTACGTC. Protein product: CASSFLPRMSLKPLTYEQYV.

This clonotype has at least ten counts. The rearrangement uses TRBV29-1 and TRBJ2-3; tentatively, D is TRBD2 (5 bases). Trimming left V 0 bases short and J 6 bases short, with 7 bases between. This CDR3 is 12 amino acids long. CDR1 is SQVTM and CDR2 is ANQGSEA in the germline V gene. This CDR3 is CSVEDPGDTQYF. CDR3 DNA sequence: TGCAGCGTTGAAGATCCGGGGGATACGCAGTATTTT.

This clonotype has at least ten counts. The chain combines TRBV6-2 or TRBV6-3 with TRBJ2-7; D gene unclear. Trimming stripped 5 bases from V and 2 bases from J, with 4 bases between. Germline lookup yields CDR1 MNHEY and CDR2 SVGEGT. This CDR3 comprises 11 residues. CDR3 sequence: CASSQTYEQYF. The CDR3 DNA follows: TGTGCCAGCAGTCAGACCTACGAGCAGTACTTC.

This clonotype was observed a few times. The chain joins TRBV5-6 to TRBJ1-2; perhaps TRBD1 as D (6 bases). The germline V gene has CDR1 SGHDT and CDR2 YYEEEE. V lost 4 bases, J lost 7 bases, and 17 bases lay in between. This CDR3 is built from 14 residues. CDR3 sequence: CASSKRTVGAGYTF. The CDR3, as DNA: TGTGCCAGCAGCAAAAGGACAGTCGGGGCTGGCTACACCTTC.

This clonotype was observed at least ten times. The V call is TRBV4-1, the J call TRBJ2-2; unclear D gene. Looked up from germline, CDR1 is MGHRA and CDR2 is YSYEKL. The CDR3 is made up of 13 amino acids. The germline V and J ends were trimmed by 1 base and 9 bases, with 9 bases remaining between them. The CDR3 region is CASSQALGRELFF. Here the CDR3 DNA reads TGCGCCAGCAGCCAAGCCTTGGGCAGGGAGCTGTTTTTT.

The sample holds many counts of this clonotype. This chain joins TRBV10-3 and TRBJ2-1, with TRBD1 identical over 7 bases. Germline lookup yields CDR1 ENHRY and CDR2 SYGVKD. This CDR3 spans 15 amino acids. V lost 7 bases and J lost 10; bases outside the gene matches: 16. CDR3 protein: CAITSSGVQGIEQFF. CDR3 coding DNA: TGTGCCATCACCAGTTCAGGGGTACAGGGGATAGAGCAGTTCTTC.

The chain combines TRBV4-3 with TRBJ1-2; D remains unclear. The V end was cut by 0 bases, the J end by 0 bases, with 14 bases between. CDR1 LGHNA and CDR2 YSLEER come from the germline V gene. This CDR3 is built from 17 residues. CDR3 nucleotides: TGCGCCAGCAGCCAAGACCTAGTACAGACTCCTAACTATGGCTACACCTTC. It translates to CASSQDLVQTPNYGYTF.

This clonotype was counted at least ten times. The V and J genes are TRBV2 and TRBJ2-3; D is undetermined. This CDR3 has 12 amino acids. Trimming took off 6 bases at V and 5 bases at J, with 9 bases between the two ends. Germline V lookup: CDR1 SNHLY, CDR2 FYNNEI. The CDR3 DNA is TGTGCCAGCAGAAACCGAGGAGATACGCAGTATTTT. Its protein product is CASRNRGDTQYF.

This clonotype showed up many times. V gene TRBV6-1 combines with J gene TRBJ1-3; D possibly corresponds to TRBD1 (6 bases). This CDR3 has 14 amino acids. V was shortened by 6 bases and J by 1 base, with 10 bases between the two germline ends. Germline CDR1 is MNHNS and CDR2 is SASEGT. The chain's CDR3 is CASRRGTSGNTIYF. The CDR3 nucleotides are TGTGCCAGCAGACGTGGGACATCTGGAAACACCATATATTTT.

The chain is built from TRBV11-2 and TRBJ2-5; 11 nucleotides agree with TRBD2. The CDR3 totals 18 residues. The V gene end was trimmed by 3 bases and the J gene end by 5 bases; junction bases not matched to a gene: 14. Germline V CDR1 and CDR2: SGHAT, FQNNGV. CDR3 protein: CASSLRLAGRQLWETQYF. DNA for the CDR3: TGTGCCAGCAGCTTGAGACTAGCGGGGCGACAACTCTGGGAGACCCAGTACTTC.

This clonotype was seen a few times. This chain joins TRBV2 and TRBJ1-1; TRBD1 aligns across 8 bases. The trim removed 9 bases at V and 5 bases at J, leaving 8 bases unmatched. The CDR3 has 13 residues. In germline, CDR1 is SNHLY, CDR2 FYNNEI. CDR3 nucleotides: TGTGCCAGTGGGACAGGCTGGAGGACTGAAGCTTTCTTT. Protein: CASGTGWRTEAFF.

This clonotype was observed many times. The chain employs TRBV29-1 and TRBJ2-5; the D gene is possibly TRBD1 (6 bases). The CDR3 contains 15 residues. Trimming took 0 bases from V and 5 from J, leaving 16 bases between them. Germline values: CDR1 SQVTM, CDR2 ANQGSEA. The DNA of the CDR3 is TGCAGCGTTGAAGATCTGGTGGACAGTGGGGAGACCCAGTACTTC. Translation gives CSVEDLVDSGETQYF.

This clonotype showed up just a few times. The gene calls are TRBV11-2 and TRBJ1-3, with D possibly matching TRBD1 (5 bases). The CDR3 is 18 residues long. The V end was cut by 4 bases, the J end by 0 bases, with 19 bases between. The germline V gene has CDR1 SGHAT and CDR2 FQNNGV. The CDR3 spells CASSSLVWGGTSGNTIYF. The CDR3 coding sequence is TGTGCCAGCAGCTCCCTAGTCTGGGGCGGAACCTCTGGAAACACCATATATTTT.